The clone carrying this TCR beta chain was detected a few times. The target antigen is unknown. Researchers ran the PCR with 60 Vbeta and 13 Jbeta primers. Measured with immunoSEQ multiplex PCR; TCRdb has only the in-frame clones, and not every one. Counted here are about 200,000 clones, roughly 78% occurring once; the ten biggest clones make up under 4.5%. V shed 4 bases and J 8 bases; nucleotides not matched to a gene: 8. The germline CDR1 and CDR2 sequences are MNHNS and SASEGT. The CDR3 has 15 residues. The data stem from a study of cytomegalovirus exposure and HLA in healthy donors. Study-level results: Earlier results showed most TCR beta V segments being productive about 87% or about 30% of the time. In a later analysis, a missense DCLRE1C variant was linked to TCR beta V- and J-gene trimming.

The chain uses TRBV6-1 and TRBJ1-4; 9 bases are shared with TRBD1. Sequencing was performed on PBMCs. This clonotype was obtained from a woman in her twenties or thirties in good health and CMV-seropositive. CDR3 protein: CASSANPGQGEKLFF. The DNA for the CDR3 is TGTGCCAGCAGTGCTAATCCGGGACAGGGCGAAAAACTGTTTTTT.